This T cell receptor (beta chain) was sequenced during a study of chemoradiotherapy in HPV16-positive cancers. After removal of 3 bases from V and 2 bases from J, the junction contained 4 bases not matched to a gene. Germline CDR1 LGHNA, CDR2 YNFKEQ. This CDR3 has 15 amino acids. Here immunoSEQ multiplex PCR was the method, and the copy in TCRdb shows in-frame clones only, minus some. Among thousands of clones listed, about 84% were seen once. V gene TRBV4-2 combines with J gene TRBJ1-3; 7 positions agree with TRBD1. The sequence was collected from a human donor with HPV-associated anogenital cancer. The sample was gathered from a patient who underwent chemoradiotherapy. The CDR3 coding sequence is TGTGCCAGCAGCCAGGAAAGGGGGCCTGGAAACACCATATATTTT. Translated, it gives CASSQERGPGNTIYF.